This TCR beta chain was sequenced for a study of chemoradiotherapy in HPV16-positive cancers. Whole-study results and caveats: Better recurrence-free survival went with HPV-responsive T-cell expansion in HPV16-positive patients. Candidate HPV-specific clones and E7-related TCR motifs grew in tumor during treatment. Only a couple of HPV16-positive patients supplied the functional HPV-specificity definition.

Between the trimmed V and J ends, which lost 1 base and 4 bases, there was a span of 11 bases. The CDR3 loop spans 15 amino acids. Germline CDR1 reads MNHEY; CDR2 reads SMNVEV (reference sequence). Sequenced by immunoSEQ multiplex PCR; TCRdb stores in-frame clones only, minus some. The sample records roughly 70,000 clones, roughly 90% being singletons. Samples were taken several times over chemoradiotherapy. With regard to this clone: Antigen: not known.

The TCR comes from a human donor with HPV-associated anogenital cancer. Sample: blood, taken from a patient who underwent chemoradiotherapy. The J gene is TRBJ1-5, the V gene TRBV27; D possibly corresponds to TRBD1 (5 bases). The CDR3 here is CASSLYGGGNQPQHF. As DNA, the CDR3 is TGTGCCAGCAGTTTATATGGGGGGGGTAATCAGCCCCAGCATTTT.